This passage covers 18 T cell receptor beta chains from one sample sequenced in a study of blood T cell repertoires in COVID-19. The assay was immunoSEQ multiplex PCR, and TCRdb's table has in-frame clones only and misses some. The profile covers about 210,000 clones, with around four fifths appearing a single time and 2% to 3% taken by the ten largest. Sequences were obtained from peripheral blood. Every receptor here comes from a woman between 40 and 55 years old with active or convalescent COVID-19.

The CDR3 protein is CARGGRGQGPGYTF. CDR3 sequence (DNA): TGTGCCAGAGGGGGACGGGGACAGGGCCCTGGCTACACCTTC. This chain connects TRBV19 to TRBJ1-2; 9 bases are shared with TRBD1. Germline loops: CDR1 LNHDA, CDR2 SQIVND (reference sequence). V lost 9 bases to trimming and J lost 7 bases; unmatched junction nucleotides: 12. The CDR3 consists of 14 residues. Full variable domain (missing parts from reference TRBV19 and TRBJ1-2): DGGITQSPKYLFRKEGQNVTLSCEQNLNHDAMYWYRQDPGQGLRLIYYSQIVNDFQKGDIAEGYSVSREKKESFPLTVTSAQKNPTAFYLCARGGRGQGPGYTFGSGTRLTVV.

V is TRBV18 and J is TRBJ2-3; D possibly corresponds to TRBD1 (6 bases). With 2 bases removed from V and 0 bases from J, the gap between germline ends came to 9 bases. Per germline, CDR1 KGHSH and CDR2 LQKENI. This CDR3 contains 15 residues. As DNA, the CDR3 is TGTGCCAGCTCACCAAAGAGGGGGAGCACAGATACGCAGTATTTT. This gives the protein CASSPKRGSTDTQYF.

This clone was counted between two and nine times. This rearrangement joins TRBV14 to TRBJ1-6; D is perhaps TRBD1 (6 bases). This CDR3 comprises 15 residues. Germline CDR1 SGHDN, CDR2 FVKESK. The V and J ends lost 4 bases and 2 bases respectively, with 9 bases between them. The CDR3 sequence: CASSPQGAYNSPLHF. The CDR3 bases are TGTGCCAGCAGCCCACAGGGCGCCTATAATTCACCCCTCCACTTT.

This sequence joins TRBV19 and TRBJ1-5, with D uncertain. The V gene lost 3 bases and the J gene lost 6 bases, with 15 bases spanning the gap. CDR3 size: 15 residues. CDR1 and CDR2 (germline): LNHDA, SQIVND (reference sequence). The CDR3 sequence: CASSIRGDGVQPQHF. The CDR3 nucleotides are TGTGCCAGTAGTATCCGAGGCGATGGAGTTCAGCCCCAGCATTTT.

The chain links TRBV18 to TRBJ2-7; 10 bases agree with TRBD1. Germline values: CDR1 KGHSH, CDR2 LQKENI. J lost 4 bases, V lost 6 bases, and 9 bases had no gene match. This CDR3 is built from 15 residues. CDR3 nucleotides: TGTGCCAGCTCGCCGGGACAGGGGTTAATATACGAGCAGTACTTC. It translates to CASSPGQGLIYEQYF.

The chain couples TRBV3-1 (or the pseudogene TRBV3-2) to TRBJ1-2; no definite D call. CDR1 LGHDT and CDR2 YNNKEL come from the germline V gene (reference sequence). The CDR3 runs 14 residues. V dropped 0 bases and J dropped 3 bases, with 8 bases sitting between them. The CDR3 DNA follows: TGTGCCAGCAGCCAAGATGACTATTACTATGGCTACACCTTC. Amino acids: CASSQDDYYYGYTF.

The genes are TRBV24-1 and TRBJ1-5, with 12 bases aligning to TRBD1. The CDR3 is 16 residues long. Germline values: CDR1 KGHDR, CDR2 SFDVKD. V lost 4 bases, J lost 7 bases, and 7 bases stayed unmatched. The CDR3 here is CATSEPGQGAGQPQHF. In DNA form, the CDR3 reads TGTGCCACCAGTGAACCGGGACAGGGGGCTGGACAGCCCCAGCATTTT.

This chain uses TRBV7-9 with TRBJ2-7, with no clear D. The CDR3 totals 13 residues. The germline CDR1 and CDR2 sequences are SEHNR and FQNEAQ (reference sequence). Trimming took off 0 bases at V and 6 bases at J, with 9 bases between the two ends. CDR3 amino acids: CASSLASTFEQYF. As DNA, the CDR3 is TGTGCCAGCAGCTTAGCGAGTACCTTCGAGCAGTACTTC. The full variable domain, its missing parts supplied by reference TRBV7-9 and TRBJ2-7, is DTGVSQNPRHKITKRGQNVTFRCDPISEHNRLYWYRQTLGQGPEFLTYFQNEAQLEKSRLLSDRFSAERPKGSFSTLEIQRTEQGDSAMYLCASSLASTFEQYFGPGTRLTVT.

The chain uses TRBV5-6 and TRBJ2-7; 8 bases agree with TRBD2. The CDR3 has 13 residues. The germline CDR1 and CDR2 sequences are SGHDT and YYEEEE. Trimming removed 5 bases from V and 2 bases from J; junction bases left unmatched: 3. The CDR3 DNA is TGTGCCAGCAGGATAGCGGGAACCTACGAGCAGTACTTC. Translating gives CASRIAGTYEQYF.

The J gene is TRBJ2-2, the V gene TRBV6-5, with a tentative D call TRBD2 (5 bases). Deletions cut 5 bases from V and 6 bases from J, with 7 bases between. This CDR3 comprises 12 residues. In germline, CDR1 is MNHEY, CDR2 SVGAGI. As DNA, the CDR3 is TGTGCCAGCAGTCGGCGGGCCGGGGAGCTGTTTTTT. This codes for CASSRRAGELFF.

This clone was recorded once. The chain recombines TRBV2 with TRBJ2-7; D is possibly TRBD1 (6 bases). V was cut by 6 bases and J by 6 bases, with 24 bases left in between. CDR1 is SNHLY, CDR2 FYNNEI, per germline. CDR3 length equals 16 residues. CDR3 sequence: CASSGRAGALTPEQYF. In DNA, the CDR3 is TGTGCCAGCAGCGGAAGGGCAGGGGCGCTTACCCCCGAGCAGTACTTC.

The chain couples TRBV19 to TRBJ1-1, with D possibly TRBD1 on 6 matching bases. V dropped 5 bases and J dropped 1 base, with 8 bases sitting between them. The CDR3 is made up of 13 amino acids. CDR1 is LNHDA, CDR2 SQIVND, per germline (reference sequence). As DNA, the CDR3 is TGTGCCAGTAGTGACAGGCAGAACACTGAAGCTTTCTTT. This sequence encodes CASSDRQNTEAFF.

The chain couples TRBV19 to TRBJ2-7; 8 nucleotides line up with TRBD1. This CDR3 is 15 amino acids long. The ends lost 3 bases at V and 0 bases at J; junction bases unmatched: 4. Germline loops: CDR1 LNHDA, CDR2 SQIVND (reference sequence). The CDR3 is CASSIGQGTSYEQYF. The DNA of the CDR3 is TGTGCCAGTAGTATTGGACAGGGCACCTCCTACGAGCAGTACTTC. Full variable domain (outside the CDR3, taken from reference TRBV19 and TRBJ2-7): DGGITQSPKYLFRKEGQNVTLSCEQNLNHDAMYWYRQDPGQGLRLIYYSQIVNDFQKGDIAEGYSVSREKKESFPLTVTSAQKNPTAFYLCASSIGQGTSYEQYFGPGTRLTVT.

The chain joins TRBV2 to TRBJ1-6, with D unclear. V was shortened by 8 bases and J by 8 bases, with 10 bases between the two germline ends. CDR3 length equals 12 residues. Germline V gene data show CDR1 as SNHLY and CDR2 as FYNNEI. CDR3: CASRLTDSPLHF. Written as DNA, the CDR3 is TGTGCCAGCCGCCTGACTGATTCACCCCTCCACTTT. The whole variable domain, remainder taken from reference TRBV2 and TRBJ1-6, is EPEVTQTPSHQVTQMGQEVILRCVPISNHLYFYWYRQILGQKVEFLVSFYNNEISEKSEIFDDQFSVERPDGSNFTLKIRSTKLEDSAMYFCASRLTDSPLHFGNGTRLTVT.

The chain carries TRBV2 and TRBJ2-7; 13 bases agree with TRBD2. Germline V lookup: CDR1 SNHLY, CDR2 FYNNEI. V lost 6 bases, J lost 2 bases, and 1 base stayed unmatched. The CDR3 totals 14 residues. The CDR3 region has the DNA TGTGCCAGCAGAGGACTAGCGGGGGCCTACGAGCAGTACTTC. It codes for CASRGLAGAYEQYF.

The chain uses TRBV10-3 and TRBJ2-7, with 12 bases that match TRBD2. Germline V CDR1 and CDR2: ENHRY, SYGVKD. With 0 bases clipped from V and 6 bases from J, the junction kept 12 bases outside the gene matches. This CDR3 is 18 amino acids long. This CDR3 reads CAISESGLAGSGTAEQYF. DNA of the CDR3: TGTGCCATCAGTGAGTCTGGACTAGCGGGATCTGGAACCGCCGAGCAGTACTTC.

In nucleotides, the CDR3 is TGTGCCAGCAGGGAATATCCCGGGACAGGGAGTAATTTGAGGCCCTACGAGCAGTACTTC. It yields the protein CASREYPGTGSNLRPYEQYF. This chain links TRBV9 with TRBJ2-7; 9 bases agree with TRBD1. Germline assignment: CDR1 SGDLS and CDR2 YYNGEE. The trim removed 5 bases at V and 2 bases at J, leaving 23 bases unmatched. The CDR3 covers 20 residues.

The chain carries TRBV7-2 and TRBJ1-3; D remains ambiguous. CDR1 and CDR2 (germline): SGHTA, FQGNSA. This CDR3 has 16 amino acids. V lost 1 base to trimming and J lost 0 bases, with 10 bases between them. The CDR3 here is CASSLEAGYSGNTIYF. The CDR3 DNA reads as TGTGCCAGCAGCTTAGAAGCAGGATACTCTGGAAACACCATATATTTT.